The 9 T cell receptor beta chains below come from one sample, sequenced in a study of cytomegalovirus exposure and HLA in healthy donors. Both 60 Vbeta primers and 13 Jbeta primers went into the PCR. Measured with immunoSEQ multiplex PCR; TCRdb has only the in-frame clones, and not every one. The sample consists of fewer than 120,000 clones, around four fifths of them appearing once. The sample taken for sequencing was PBMCs. These receptors were taken from a man younger than 45 in good health and CMV-seropositive.

This rearrangement joins TRBV6-5 to TRBJ1-1; D might be TRBD1 (5 bases). Germline CDR1 reads MNHEY; CDR2 reads SVGAGI. V lost 2 bases, J lost 5 bases, and 18 bases lay in between. CDR3 length equals 16 residues. The CDR3 here is CASSYGGTAKGTEAFF. The DNA of the CDR3 is TGTGCCAGCAGTTACGGAGGGACCGCCAAAGGGACTGAAGCTTTCTTT.

The J gene is TRBJ2-5, the V gene TRBV6-1; 8 positions match TRBD2. There are 13 residues in the CDR3. CDR1 is MNHNS and CDR2 is SASEGT in the germline V gene. V trimming: 6 bases; J trimming: 9 bases; junction bases outside the gene matches: 9. Here the CDR3 reads CASRGLGGSAQYF. CDR3 in DNA: TGTGCCAGCAGGGGACTAGGGGGGAGTGCCCAGTACTTC.

The rearrangement uses TRBV19 and TRBJ2-3; 8 bases are a match to TRBD2. V was clipped by 5 bases and J by 0 bases; unmatched bases: 7. Germline V gene data show CDR1 as LNHDA and CDR2 as SQIVND (reference sequence). The CDR3 loop spans 16 amino acids. CDR3 in amino acids: CASSSTSESSTDTQYF. CDR3 DNA: TGTGCCAGTAGTTCGACTAGCGAATCTAGCACAGATACGCAGTATTTT.

The V and J genes are TRBV30 and TRBJ1-1; perhaps TRBD1 as D (5 bases). Germline-derived CDR1 and CDR2 are GTSNPN and SVGIG (reference sequence). Trimming shortened V by 3 bases and J by 0 bases, and 8 bases separated the two germline ends. The CDR3 has 13 amino acids. The CDR3 bases are TGTGCCTGGAGGGAGGGGATGAACACTGAAGCTTTCTTT. This gives the protein CAWREGMNTEAFF.

This clone showed up just a few times. V is TRBV6-6 and J is TRBJ1-5; 11 nucleotides line up with TRBD1. Germline V CDR1 and CDR2: MNHNY, SVGAGI (reference sequence). There are 13 residues in the CDR3. Losses at the gene ends were 5 bases for V and 7 bases for J; bases not matched to a gene: 1. CDR3 nucleotides: TGTGCCAGCAGTCGGGACAGGGGGCAGCCCCAGCATTTT. Translated: CASSRDRGQPQHF.

This clone appeared a single time. The genes are TRBV9 and TRBJ2-1; 10 nucleotides align to TRBD2. This CDR3 is built from 15 residues. The germline V gene has CDR1 SGDLS and CDR2 YYNGEE. V trimming: 3 bases; J trimming: 4 bases; junction bases outside the gene matches: 4. CDR3 in amino acids: CASSDPSGGYNEQFF. As DNA, the CDR3 is TGTGCCAGCAGCGACCCTAGCGGGGGATACAATGAGCAGTTCTTC. The full variable domain, in which reference TRBV9 and TRBJ2-1 provide the parts outside the CDR3, is DSGVTQTPKHLITATGQRVTLRCSPRSGDLSVYWYQQSLDQGLQFLIQYYNGEERAKGNILERFSAQQFPDLHSELNLSSLELGDSALYFCASSDPSGGYNEQFFGPGTRLTVL.

The rearrangement links TRBV28 to TRBJ1-2, with no clear D. CDR1 and CDR2 (germline): MDHEN, SYDVKM. This CDR3 has 15 residues. Trimming left V 2 bases short and J 4 bases short, with 14 bases between. The CDR3 DNA reads TGTGCCAGCAGTTTACGAGGGCTTTTTGGCTATGGCTACACCTTC. It encodes CASSLRGLFGYGYTF.

This chain links TRBV30 with TRBJ2-3, with D possibly being TRBD2 (6 bases). There are 16 residues in the CDR3. The V gene's germline CDR1 is GTSNPN and CDR2 SVGIG (reference sequence). V was clipped by 0 bases and J by 0 bases, with 13 bases between them. The CDR3 here is CAWSVLLALSTDTQYF. The CDR3 DNA reads as TGTGCCTGGAGTGTACTTCTAGCGTTAAGCACAGATACGCAGTATTTT.

V gene TRBV11-2 combines with J gene TRBJ1-6, with D tentatively TRBD1 (6 bases). The CDR3 runs to 14 residues. Germline V gene lookup returns CDR1 SGHAT and CDR2 FQNNGV. V dropped 5 bases and J dropped 4 bases, with 9 bases sitting between them. The CDR3 loop reads CASSRDIYNSPLHF. In DNA, the CDR3 is TGTGCCAGCAGCCGGGACATATATAATTCACCCCTCCACTTT.